This T cell receptor beta chain was observed in a study of beta chain features in type 1 diabetes listed by TCRdb under 2018. About the study as a whole: Patients and healthy donors did not differ in mean age, gender distribution, total cell number or subset yield. Across all samples, almost 110 million sorted cells were examined, and cell number per subset correlated strongly with RNA yield. The study compared TCRB repertoires of sorted circulating CD4+ T cell subsets between recently diagnosed type 1 diabetes patients and matched healthy donors. Whereas all 28 donors provided naive and central memory subsets, regulatory and stem cell-like memory subsets were isolated from just 8 patients and about 8 healthy donors. Paper-wide results and their limitations: Sequencing cDNA rather than genomic DNA could over-represent highly expressing activated cells, although activation and CD3 levels did not differ between groups. At VDJ recombination sites, type 1 diabetes patients had fewer insertions and more deleted nucleotides, which implies abnormalities in thymic rearrangement. Shorter templates might have been favored by PCR, but patient and control samples were amplified and corrected together, so both groups would have been affected equally by any skew. Naive, central memory and regulatory TCRB repertoires appeared more similar among patients than among healthy donors. In all four CD4+ subsets, TCRB CDR3 length was moderately but significantly shorter in type 1 diabetes patients. HLA sub-analyses involved small numbers of individuals, so any influence of HLA type on TCRB rearrangement remained unresolved.

From each donor, a single peripheral blood sample of 100 to 150 mL on average was drawn into heparinised tubes. A BD FACSAria II and a panel including CD45RO, CCR7, CD25, CD127, CD95 and CD27 were used to sort naive, central memory, regulatory and stem cell-like memory CD4+ T cells. Purity was above 95% for every sorted population. PBMCs were isolated right away by Lymphoprep density gradient centrifugation and were stained directly, without culture. Samples were stained and sorted in pairs, with one healthy donor and one patient per experiment, so that batch effects were minimized. The entire isolated RNA was reverse transcribed using the High Capacity cDNA Reverse Transcription Kit, and thus expressed TCRB transcripts were sequenced. Deep immunoSEQ sequencing was applied to naive, central memory and regulatory T cell samples, giving an average of roughly 3.5 million total reads per sample. Sorted cells were lysed in RLT buffer and RNA was extracted with DNase-treated RNeasy Micro or Mini kits, depending on cell number. To prevent cross-contamination, every cell subset was processed on its own, while patient and healthy donor samples were processed together. Using the immunoSEQ multiplex PCR, TCRB sequences were amplified from cDNA into 87-bp fragments spanning the CDR3 region. Sequencing of the amplicons was performed on the Illumina HiSeq platform. From the authors' description of their analysis: Synthetic template baselines were used to correct PCR bias computationally, reads within Hamming distance 2 were collapsed, and singletons that could not be merged were discarded. By aligning reads against IMGT, V, D and J genes, CDR3 length, and insertions or deletions at six rearrangement sites were assigned. Within each subset, clonotype counts were normalized to sorted cell number, after which true diversity and Gini coefficients were computed with the tcR R package. Repertoire sharing was quantified using the overlap coefficient calculated on TCRB nucleotide sequences. The table comes from immuneACCESS by way of TCRdb, which keeps in-frame sequences with V and J called. Part of the clones is missing from these tables; in studies checked, under half for an unresolved V gene and the rest for unknown reasons. V, J and clone size derive from that table, while D and trimming were established from the DNA sequence. Counted in this sample were about 170,000 clones; roughly 8% of them appeared once. The top ten constitute roughly 0.5% of the sample.

This clone has ten or more counts. What this receptor recognizes is not known. No quality values exist for individual bases; no much larger clone is one base distant. This sequence originates from a man aged 18-30 years with type 1 diabetes. The sample taken for sequencing was central memory CD4+ T cells from blood.

The DNA sequence is as follows: TGCGCCAGCAGTCATTATTTTCCGGGACAGGGGACCTACGAGCAGTACTTC. Its protein is CASSHYFPGQGTYEQYF. The sequence links TRBV23-1 to TRBJ2-7; 10 nucleotides in the junction match TRBD1. TRBV23-1 has ORF status, its function being uncertain. From its cysteine to its phenylalanine, the CDR3 spans 17 amino acids. Only the CDR3 DNA stays, 51 bases, in frame from base 1. The germline V and J ends show losses of 3 bases and 2 bases respectively, and no gene match explains 10 bases of the junction.